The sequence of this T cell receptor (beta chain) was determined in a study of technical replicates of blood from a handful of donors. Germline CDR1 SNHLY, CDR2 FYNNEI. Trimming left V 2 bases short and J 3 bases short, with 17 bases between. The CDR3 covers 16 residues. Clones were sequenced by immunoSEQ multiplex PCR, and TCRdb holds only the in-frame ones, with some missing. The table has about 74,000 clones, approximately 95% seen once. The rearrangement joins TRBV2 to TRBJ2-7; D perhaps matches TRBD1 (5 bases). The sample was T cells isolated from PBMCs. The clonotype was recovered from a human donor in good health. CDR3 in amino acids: CASSEPDSPTVYEQYF. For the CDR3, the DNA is TGTGCCAGCAGTGAACCCGACAGCCCGACCGTCTACGAGCAGTACTTC.